These T cell receptor beta chains were read from a single sample in a study of radiation and T cells in renal cell carcinoma. Measured with immunoSEQ multiplex PCR; TCRdb has only the in-frame clones, and not every one. The profile covers around 170,000 clones, with around 90% appearing a single time and around 11% taken by the ten largest. The source material was blood, sampled from a patient whose treatment included radiotherapy and nephrectomy. The receptors shown here come from a woman between 45 and 65 years old with renal cell carcinoma. Both conserved end residues are part of each CDR3. The D gene is left open where the match is weak. Clone size is shown for a subset of rows, as once, few, many or a class of expanded clone.

>TRBJ2-3|TRBV4-2|-|TRBD2
CASSRGELAGRLDTQYF
TGTGCCAGCAGCCGCGGAGAACTAGCGGGGAGATTAGATACGCAGTATTTT
>TRBJ1-5|TRBV11-2|-|-
CASSRDRGEAQHF
TGTGCCAGCAGCCGGGACCGGGGGGAAGCCCAGCATTTT
>TRBJ1-1|TRBV20-1|few|-
CSGGEAEAFF
TGCAGTGGAGGGGAGGCTGAAGCTTTCTTT
>TRBJ1-1|TRBV30|-|-
CAWSYGGNTEAFF
TGTGCCTGGAGTTACGGGGGGAACACTGAAGCTTTCTTT
>TRBJ2-7|TRBV7-9|-|-
CASSRLGGDEQYF
TGTGCCAGCAGCCGATTAGGGGGAGACGAGCAGTACTTC
>TRBJ2-2|TRBV6-1|-|TRBD1
CASSATRDRGPGELFF
TGTGCCAGCAGTGCAACCCGGGACAGGGGGCCCGGGGAGCTGTTTTTT
>TRBJ2-1|TRBV2|-|-
CASTNFEQFF
TGTGCCAGCACGAATTTTGAGCAGTTCTTC
>TRBJ2-3|TRBV13|-|TRBD2
CASSLEGLATTDTQYF
TGTGCCAGCAGCTTAGAGGGACTAGCGACTACAGATACGCAGTATTTT
>TRBJ1-4|TRBV6-5|-|-
CASSAIRGSEKLFF
TGTGCCAGCAGTGCGATCCGGGGTAGTGAAAAACTGTTTTTT
>TRBJ1-6|TRBV15|-|-
CATSRRPEGTVNSPLHF
TGTGCCACCAGCAGACGCCCGGAGGGCACAGTTAATTCACCCCTCCACTTT
>TRBJ2-3|TRBV6-1|-|TRBD2
CASSEGWGGTDTQYF
TGTGCCAGCAGTGAAGGGTGGGGGGGAACAGATACGCAGTATTTT
>TRBJ1-6|TRBV9|-|-
CASSTEWDSYNSPLHF
TGTGCCAGCAGCACCGAGTGGGACTCCTATAATTCACCCCTCCACTTT
>TRBJ2-5|TRBV4-1|few|TRBD1
CASSPPSGQEETQYF
TGCGCCAGCAGCCCCCCCTCCGGACAGGAGGAGACCCAGTACTTC
>TRBJ2-7|TRBV7-9|-|-
CASSQTGLYEQYF
TGTGCCAGCAGCCAAACCGGGCTCTACGAGCAGTACTTC
>TRBJ1-4|TRBV19|-|-
CASAPSLATNEKLFF
TGTGCCAGCGCCCCTTCGTTGGCAACTAATGAAAAACTGTTTTTT
>TRBJ1-3|TRBV18|-|-
CASSPNRGDTIYF
TGTGCCAGCTCACCGAATCGTGGGGACACCATATATTTT
>TRBJ1-4|TRBV9|-|-
CASSPRTGRPNEKLFF
TGTGCCAGCAGCCCGCGAACAGGGCGTCCTAATGAAAAACTGTTTTTT
>TRBJ1-1|TRBV15|once|TRBD1
CATSRFGQGNSRDTEAFF
TGTGCCACCAGCAGATTTGGACAGGGGAATAGTAGGGATACTGAAGCTTTCTTT
>TRBJ2-2|TRBV5-1|-|-
CASSATRTNTGELFF
TGCGCCAGCAGCGCTACTAGAACAAACACCGGGGAGCTGTTTTTT
>TRBJ1-6|TRBV7-9|-|-
CASSLYSDNSPLHF
TGTGCCAGCAGCTTATATTCAGATAATTCACCCCTCCACTTT
>TRBJ1-1|TRBV6-5|-|-
CASSNRDLNTEAFF
TGTGCCAGCAGCAACAGGGATCTGAACACTGAAGCTTTCTTT
>TRBJ1-1|TRBV7-2|few|-
CASSLDSVWAEAFF
TGTGCCAGCAGCTTAGACAGCGTTTGGGCTGAAGCTTTCTTT
>TRBJ1-6|TRBV6-5|-|TRBD1
CASSWSRDRRSSPLHF
TGTGCCAGCAGTTGGAGCCGGGACAGACGTTCCTCACCCCTCCACTTT
>TRBJ1-2|TRBV5-1|-|-
CASSLGPSPNYGYTF
TGCGCCAGCAGCTTGGGACCGTCGCCTAACTATGGCTACACCTTC
>TRBJ1-5|TRBV6-1|-|-
CASSLDTAYNQPQHF
TGTGCCAGCAGCCTTGACACAGCCTACAATCAGCCCCAGCATTTT
>TRBJ1-2|TRBV5-5|-|-
CASSLEYRDYGYTF
TGTGCCAGCAGCTTGGAGTACAGAGACTATGGCTACACCTTC
>TRBJ1-6|TRBV7-2|few|-
CASSLDGPGGSPLHF
TGTGCCAGCAGCTTAGATGGCCCCGGCGGTTCACCCCTCCACTTT
>TRBJ1-1|TRBV18|-|TRBD1
CASSGQGLNTEAFF
TGTGCCAGCTCAGGACAGGGGTTGAACACTGAAGCTTTCTTT
>TRBJ2-3|TRBV11-2|-|TRBD2
CASSPRLAGGTDTQYF
TGTGCCAGCAGCCCTCGACTAGCGGGGGGCACAGATACGCAGTATTTT
>TRBJ2-3|TRBV4-3|-|TRBD2
CASSQVSGGAASQYF
TGCGCCAGCAGCCAAGTAAGCGGGGGGGCCGCATCGCAGTATTTT
>TRBJ1-2|TRBV30|-|TRBD1
CAWTLQGLGGYTF
TGTGCCTGGACGTTACAGGGGCTCGGTGGCTACACCTTC
>TRBJ1-2|TRBV19|-|TRBD1
CASSISSGQPMQGYTF
TGTGCCAGTAGTATAAGCTCGGGACAGCCAATGCAAGGCTACACCTTC
>TRBJ1-1|TRBV18|-|-
CASSPGPVTEAFF
TGTGCCAGCTCACCCGGGCCCGTCACTGAAGCTTTCTTT
>TRBJ2-3|TRBV15|-|-
CATSRDLGRDLFDTQYF
TGTGCCACCAGCAGAGATTTAGGAAGGGACCTCTTTGATACGCAGTATTTT
>TRBJ1-1|TRBV15|-|-
CATSRDRGWSEAFF
TGTGCCACCAGCAGAGATCGGGGCTGGTCTGAAGCTTTCTTT
>TRBJ1-5|TRBV7-9|-|-
CASSLGDVALQHF
TGTGCCAGCAGCTTAGGGGATGTGGCTCTCCAGCATTTT
>TRBJ1-6|TRBV5-8|-|-
CASSLERLYNSPLHF
TGTGCCAGCAGCTTGGAGAGACTTTATAATTCACCCCTCCACTTT
>TRBJ2-1|TRBV19|-|TRBD2
CASRRLAGGSEQFF
TGTGCCAGTAGAAGACTAGCGGGGGGGTCTGAGCAGTTCTTC
>TRBJ1-1|TRBV14|once|-
CASSQGDGEDTEAFF
TGTGCCAGCAGCCAAGGAGACGGGGAGGACACTGAAGCTTTCTTT
>TRBJ1-1|TRBV4-2|-|-
CASSQDPINTEAFF
TGTGCCAGCAGCCAGGATCCTATCAACACTGAAGCTTTCTTT
>TRBJ2-1|TRBV7-2|-|TRBD2
CASSPGLAGGIYNEQFF
TGTGCCAGCAGCCCAGGACTAGCGGGGGGCATCTACAATGAGCAGTTCTTC
>TRBJ2-1|TRBV9|-|-
CASSVVGDAYNEQFF
TGTGCCAGCAGCGTAGTTGGCGATGCCTACAATGAGCAGTTCTTC
>TRBJ2-1|TRBV29-1|-|-
CSGRRVLNEQFF
TGCAGCGGCCGAAGGGTACTCAATGAGCAGTTCTTC
>TRBJ2-1|TRBV6-5|-|TRBD1
CASSTAGTGVGEQFF
TGTGCCAGCAGTACCGCCGGGACAGGGGTCGGTGAGCAGTTCTTC
>TRBJ1-5|TRBV6-5|-|-
CASRAHREDQPQHF
TGTGCCAGCAGGGCACACAGGGAAGATCAGCCCCAGCATTTT
>TRBJ1-2|TRBV5-1|-|TRBD1
CASSTDRANYGYTF
TGCGCCAGCAGCACGGACAGGGCCAACTATGGCTACACCTTC
>TRBJ2-3|TRBV7-2|-|-
CASSLWVSTDTQYF
TGTGCCAGCAGCTTATGGGTTAGCACAGATACGCAGTATTTT
>TRBJ1-5|TRBV6-1|-|-
CASSGRDRPYQPQHF
TGTGCCAGCAGTGGCCGGGACCGACCATATCAGCCCCAGCATTTT
>TRBJ2-5|TRBV19|-|TRBD2
CASSTPRGGVETQYF
TGTGCCAGTAGTACCCCGCGGGGGGGCGTGGAGACCCAGTACTTC
>TRBJ1-1|TRBV5-1|few|-
CASSLAAGRNTEAFF
TGCGCCAGCAGCTTGGCCGCGGGGAGAAACACTGAAGCTTTCTTT
>TRBJ2-2|TRBV7-9|once|-
CASSFRGDTGELFF
TGTGCCAGCAGCTTTCGAGGAGACACCGGGGAGCTGTTTTTT
>TRBJ2-5|TRBV5-1|-|-
CASRSSGRETGTQYF
TGCGCCAGCAGGTCATCTGGGCGCGAAACTGGGACCCAGTACTTC
>TRBJ1-2|TRBV6-5|-|TRBD1
CASSRGQSGYTF
TGTGCCAGCAGTCGGGGACAGTCAGGCTACACCTTC
>TRBJ1-1|TRBV6-6|-|-
CASSYSWGAGGTEAFF
TGTGCCAGCAGTTACTCGTGGGGGGCGGGTGGCACTGAAGCTTTCTTT
>TRBJ1-2|TRBV5-1|-|-
CASSLGTQLSGYGYTF
TGCGCCAGCAGCTTAGGGACACAATTATCGGGCTATGGCTACACCTTC
>TRBJ2-5|TRBV18|-|TRBD2
CASSPGLDETQYF
TGTGCCAGCTCACCGGGACTAGATGAGACCCAGTACTTC
>TRBJ1-1|TRBV5-1|few|-
CASSLDSTPEAFF
TGCGCCAGCAGCCTGGACAGCACTCCTGAGGCTTTCTTT
>TRBJ2-7|TRBV9|once|TRBD2
CASSVGAGGTYEQYF
TGTGCCAGCAGCGTAGGAGCGGGGGGTACCTACGAGCAGTACTTC